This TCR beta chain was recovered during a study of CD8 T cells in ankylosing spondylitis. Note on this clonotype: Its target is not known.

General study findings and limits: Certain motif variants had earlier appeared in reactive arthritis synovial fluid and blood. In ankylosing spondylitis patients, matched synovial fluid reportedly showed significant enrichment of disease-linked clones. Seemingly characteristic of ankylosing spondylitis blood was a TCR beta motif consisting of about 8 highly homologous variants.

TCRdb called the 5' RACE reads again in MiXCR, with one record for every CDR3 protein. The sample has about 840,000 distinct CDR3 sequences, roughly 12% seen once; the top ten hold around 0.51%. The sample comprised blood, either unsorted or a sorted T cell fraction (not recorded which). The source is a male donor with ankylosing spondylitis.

The CDR3 sequence is CAIQNRGFSPLHF. CDR3 in DNA: TGTGCCATCCAGAACAGGGGATTTTCACCCCTCCACTTT. The chain has TRBV28 and TRBJ1-6; TRBD1 aligns across 7 bases. The CDR3 length is 13 residues. The germline CDR1 and CDR2 sequences are MDHEN and SYDVKM. The J segment lost 9 bases and the V segment lost 10 bases, leaving 9 bases of the junction unmatched.